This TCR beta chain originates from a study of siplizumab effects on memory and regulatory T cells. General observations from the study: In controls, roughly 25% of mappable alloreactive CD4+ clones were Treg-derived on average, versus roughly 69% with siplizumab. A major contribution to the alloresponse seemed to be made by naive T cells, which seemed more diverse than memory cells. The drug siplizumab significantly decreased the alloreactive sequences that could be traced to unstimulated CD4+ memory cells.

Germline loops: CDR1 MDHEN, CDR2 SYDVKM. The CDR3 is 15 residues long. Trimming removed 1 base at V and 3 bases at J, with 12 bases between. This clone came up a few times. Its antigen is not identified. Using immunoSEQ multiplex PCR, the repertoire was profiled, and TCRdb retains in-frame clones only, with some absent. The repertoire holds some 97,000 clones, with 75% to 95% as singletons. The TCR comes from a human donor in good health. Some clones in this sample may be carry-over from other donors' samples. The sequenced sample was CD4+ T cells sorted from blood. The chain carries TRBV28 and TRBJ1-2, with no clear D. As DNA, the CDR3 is TGTGCCAGCAGTTTATCGGCCAGGACCCACTATGGCTACACCTTC. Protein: CASSLSARTHYGYTF.